This T cell receptor beta chain was recorded in a study of T cells in lung cancer brain metastases. In the study overall: About 85% of the 20 patients had smoked, with a median of approximately 44 pack-years. Findings and limits, study-wide: Paired lesions shared few clones; most were lesion-specific (mean Morisita about 0.25). Brain metastases had fewer unique productive clones than primaries (median approximately 1,500 versus 4,500).

In germline, CDR1 is MDHEN, CDR2 SYDVKM. The CDR3 length is 15 residues. Trimming cost V 4 bases and J 3 bases; bases outside gene matches: 5. TCRdb's copy holds only in-frame clones and misses some; the assay was immunoSEQ multiplex PCR. The data show 5,200 or so clones, more than 70% seen once. Concerning this clone: Its antigen is not identified.

The sample consisted of tumor tissue from a brain metastasis. The genes are TRBV28 and TRBJ1-5; 8 bases fit TRBD1. The TCR originated in a woman in her 50s with non-small cell lung cancer that had spread to the brain. CDR3 residues: CASSWTGPSNQPQHF. CDR3 nucleotide sequence: TGTGCCAGCAGTTGGACAGGGCCTTCCAATCAGCCCCAGCATTTT.